Listed below are T cell receptor beta chains from one sample, sequenced in a study of long-term antiretroviral therapy in people with HIV. Using immunoSEQ multiplex PCR, the repertoire was profiled, and TCRdb retains in-frame clones only, with some absent. The sample includes 20,000 to 25,000 clones, around 77% of them seen just once. Source: unsorted PBMCs, taken roughly 21 months before starting antiretroviral therapy. The origin of the receptors is a woman aged 40 to 50 with HIV. Each CDR3 is given with its conserved first and last residue. A D gene is named only where the DNA matches it firmly. Clone size is stated in some rows and not others, as once, few, many or a class when expanded.

>TRBD1|TRBV5-1|few|TRBJ1-5
TGCGCCAGCAGCCCAGGGACAGGGAGCAATCAGCCCCAGCATTTT
CASSPGTGSNQPQHF
>.|TRBV7-6|.|TRBJ1-3
TGTGCCAGCAGCTTAGGACAAAGCGGAGGAAACACCATATATTTT
CASSLGQSGGNTIYF
>.|TRBV19|.|TRBJ1-4
TGTGCCAGTAGGGGGTCGTTAGGGAGGACTAATGAAAAACTGTTTTTT
CASRGSLGRTNEKLFF
>TRBD2|TRBV4-1|once|TRBJ2-1
TGCGCCAGCAGCCCCATGGGGCGGGAGCGATCCTACAATGAGCAGTTCTTC
CASSPMGRERSYNEQFF
>.|TRBV18|few|TRBJ1-1
TGTGCCAGCTCACCACCGGGCGGTGCCCCCAGGGTGACTGAAGCTTTCTTT
CASSPPGGAPRVTEAFF
>.|TRBV5-1|once|TRBJ1-1
TGCGCCAGCAGCACGGACACGGGTAGGAACACTGAAGCTTTCTTT
CASSTDTGRNTEAFF
>TRBD2|TRBV27|.|TRBJ2-7
TGTGCCAGCAGTTTGCTGGCGGGAGACTCCTACGAGCAGTACTTC
CASSLLAGDSYEQYF
>.|TRBV19|once|TRBJ1-5
TGTGCCAGTAGGGGGGACTGGAGCAATCAGCCCCAGCATTTT
CASRGDWSNQPQHF
>TRBD1|TRBV5-4|.|TRBJ1-1
TGTGCCAGCAGCTTACCCGGGACAGGGGGCACTGAAGCTTTCTTT
CASSLPGTGGTEAFF
>.|TRBV10-3|.|TRBJ2-1
TGTGCCATCAGTGTTTTCCGGGACATATACAATGAGCAGTTCTTC
CAISVFRDIYNEQFF
>.|TRBV6-6|.|TRBJ1-6
TGTGCCAGCAGACCGACCAATTCACCCCTCCACTTT
CASRPTNSPLHF
>.|TRBV6-5|.|TRBJ2-7
TGTGCCAGCAGTTACTCCCAGCCTGCCTACGAGCAGTACTTC
CASSYSQPAYEQYF
>.|TRBV19|.|TRBJ1-1
TGTGCCAGTAGTATAGTAGGGGGGACGAATGAAGCTTTCTTT
CASSIVGGTNEAFF
>.|TRBV5-8|.|TRBJ1-2
TGTGCCAGCAGCTTGCCGTCTACAGTCCCTTATGGCTACACCTTC
CASSLPSTVPYGYTF
>TRBD2|TRBV27|.|TRBJ2-5
TGTGCCAGCACCCGACGGGTGTGGCTAGCGGGAGGTCAGTACTTC
CASTRRVWLAGGQYF
>.|TRBV7-9|few|TRBJ1-5
TGTGCCAGCAGCTTAGGTGGGGGTTGGAGCAATCAGCCCCAGCATTTT
CASSLGGGWSNQPQHF
>TRBD2|TRBV4-1|.|TRBJ2-5
TGCGCCAGCAGCGGCAGCGGGAGTTTTGGGGAGACCCAGTACTTC
CASSGSGSFGETQYF
>.|TRBV30|few|TRBJ1-5
TGTGCCTGCAGCACGGGAGGCCAGCCCCAGCATTTT
CACSTGGQPQHF
>.|TRBV11-2|once|TRBJ2-7
TGTGCCAGCAGCTTAGACTGGGGGGGCGGCGAGCAGTACTTC
CASSLDWGGGEQYF
>.|TRBV5-6|.|TRBJ2-5
TGTGCCAGCAGCTTGGCCCGGGAGACCCAGTACTTC
CASSLARETQYF
>.|TRBV18|.|TRBJ1-1
TGTGCCAGCTCACCCTGGACGGGAAACACTGAAGCTTTCTTT
CASSPWTGNTEAFF
>TRBD2|TRBV29-1|.|TRBJ2-3
TGCAGCGTGGGACTAGCGGGGTTCTCCACAGATACGCAGTATTTT
CSVGLAGFSTDTQYF
>.|TRBV11-3|.|TRBJ2-7
TGTGCCAGCAGCTCCTCCGGCACTAGCTCCTACGAGCAGTACTTC
CASSSSGTSSYEQYF
>.|TRBV14|.|TRBJ2-5
TGTGCCAGCAGCCAAGTGGGGCTGCAAGAGACCCAGTACTTC
CASSQVGLQETQYF
>.|TRBV7-2|.|TRBJ1-2
TGTGCCAGCAGCTTAGGTGACAGGCAAAACTATGGCTACACCTTC
CASSLGDRQNYGYTF
>TRBD2|TRBV18|few|TRBJ2-3
TGTGCCAGCTCAAGTACTAGCGCAGATACGCAGTATTTT
CASSSTSADTQYF